These T cell receptor beta chains were read from a single sample in a study of T cells in Graves' hyperthyroidism and ophthalmopathy. TCRdb called the multiplex PCR reads again in MiXCR, with one record for every CDR3 protein. The repertoire includes a few hundred thousand distinct CDR3 sequences, roughly 18% of them detected once, and 15% to 20% sits in the top ten. Sequenced: blood. The receptor source for this set is a woman in her late teens or twenties with Graves' ophthalmopathy. Both conserved end residues are part of each CDR3. A D gene is named only where the DNA matches it firmly. Only some rows state a clone size, as once, few, many or a class for expanded clones.

TRBJ2-1	few	TRBV7-3	TRBD2	CASSQEAGGLHNEQFF	TGTGCCAGCAGCCAAGAAGCGGGGGGACTTCACAATGAGCAGTTCTTC
TRBJ2-2	NA	TRBV19	NA	CASSIDLKGEYTNTGELFF	TGTGCCAGTAGTATAGATTTGAAGGGGGAGTATACGAACACCGGGGAGCTGTTTTTT
TRBJ2-1	many	TRBV6-5	TRBD1	CASSYSYAGGDEQFF	TGTGCCAGCAGTTACTCGTACGCAGGGGGAGATGAGCAGTTCTTC
TRBJ2-7	many	TRBV7-9	NA	CASSPGAAVGGEQYF	TGTGCCAGCAGCCCCGGAGCGGCAGTGGGAGGCGAGCAGTACTTC
TRBJ2-2	NA	TRBV7-2	TRBD1	CASRKGAGPTGELFF	TGTGCCAGCAGAAAGGGGGCAGGGCCCACCGGGGAGCTGTTTTTT
TRBJ2-3	many	TRBV7-9	NA	CASSPRDGSRDTQYF	TGTGCCAGCAGCCCCCGGGACGGCTCTCGTGATACGCAGTATTTT
TRBJ2-7	NA	TRBV5-1	TRBD1	CASSLEDRGPHEQYF	TGCGCCAGCAGCTTGGAGGACAGGGGGCCCCACGAGCAGTACTTC
TRBJ2-2	NA	TRBV3-1	TRBD1	CASSPDRVTTGELFF	TGTGCCAGCAGCCCAGACAGGGTGACGACCGGGGAGCTGTTTTTT
TRBJ2-3	many	TRBV6-2/TRBV6-3	TRBD2	CASSGSTSGSTDTQYF	TGTGCCAGCAGTGGGTCTACTAGCGGGAGCACAGATACGCAGTATTTT
TRBJ2-4	many	TRBV6-2/TRBV6-3	TRBD1	CASSYAVTGAMTKNIQYF	TGTGCCAGCAGTTACGCCGTGACAGGGGCAATGACCAAAAACATTCAGTACTTC
TRBJ2-1	few	TRBV6-5	TRBD2	CASSYAGGPYSEQFF	TGTGCCAGCAGTTACGCGGGAGGGCCGTATAGTGAGCAGTTCTTC
TRBJ1-4	NA	TRBV6-1	NA	CASALARRSEKLFF	TGTGCCAGCGCCCTGGCCAGAAGGAGTGAAAAACTGTTTTTT
TRBJ1-1	many	TRBV6-5	NA	CASSYTGSRTEAFF	TGTGCCAGCAGTTACACTGGGAGTCGCACTGAAGCTTTCTTT
TRBJ2-3	many	TRBV28	TRBD1	CASSLNRGLKDTQYF	TGTGCCAGCAGTTTAAACAGGGGGCTTAAAGATACGCAGTATTTT
TRBJ2-1	many	TRBV28	TRBD2	CASSLSVAGGLHEQFF	TGTGCCAGCAGTTTATCGGTAGCGGGAGGACTCCATGAGCAGTTCTTC
TRBJ2-3	many	TRBV27	NA	CASSLGVATSTDTQYF	TGTGCCAGCAGTTTAGGGGTAGCGACTAGCACAGATACGCAGTATTTT
TRBJ2-3	few	TRBV2	TRBD2	CASKAPGLASPTDTQYF	TGTGCCAGCAAAGCCCCGGGACTAGCAAGTCCCACAGATACGCAGTATTTT
TRBJ2-7	many	TRBV27	TRBD1	CASSLSPDRAGEQYF	TGTGCCAGCAGTTTATCCCCAGACAGGGCCGGCGAGCAGTACTTC
TRBJ1-2	many	TRBV30	NA	CAWGQSYGYTF	TGTGCCTGGGGACAGAGCTATGGCTACACCTTC
TRBJ2-7	few	TRBV27	NA	CASSSTPAPGADEQYF	TGTGCCAGCAGTTCGACCCCGGCGCCGGGGGCGGATGAGCAGTACTTC
TRBJ2-1	many	TRBV27	NA	CASSWGLASNEQFF	TGTGCCAGCAGCTGGGGGCTAGCATCCAATGAGCAGTTCTTC
TRBJ1-5	few	TRBV12-3/TRBV12-4	NA	CASARGNQPQHF	TGTGCCAGTGCGAGGGGCAATCAGCCCCAGCATTTT